These T cell receptor beta chains were read from a single sample in a study of shared clonotypes between healthy human individuals. Data came from immunoSEQ multiplex PCR; TCRdb stores just in-frame clones and leaves some out. The repertoire holds 2,500,000 or so clones, over 85% seen once, with roughly 0.39% in the top ten. The material sequenced was naive CD4+ T cells from PBMCs. All receptors derive from a young man in good health. Some clones in this sample may be carry-over from other donors' samples. CDR3s include the opening cysteine and the closing phenylalanine or tryptophan. The D gene is left open where the match is weak. Size is omitted from some rows. Given values are once, few, many or a class for expanded clones.

V gene	CDR3 length	clone size	D gene	J gene	CDR3 DNA	CDR3 protein
TRBV6-5	14	.	.	TRBJ2-5	TGTGCCAGCATGAAAGTCGCGACCCAAGAGACCCAGTACTTC	CASMKVATQETQYF
TRBV30	13	.	.	TRBJ1-2	TGTGCCTGGAGACGGGGCCCTGGCTATGGCTACACCTTC	CAWRRGPGYGYTF
TRBV12-5	15	.	TRBD1	TRBJ2-1	TGTGCTAGTGCCGCTGGGGGACAGGGATACAATGAGCAGTTCTTC	CASAAGGQGYNEQFF
TRBV13	13	.	.	TRBJ2-2	TGTGCCAGCAGAGTATTGAACACCGGGGAGCTGTTTTTT	CASRVLNTGELFF
TRBV20-1	11	few	.	TRBJ1-1	TGCAGTGCTAGACATGGCGGCCAAGCTTTCTTT	CSARHGGQAFF
TRBV11-2	16	.	TRBD2	TRBJ2-3	TGTGCCAGCAGCTTAGTGGGGGGGGACTTCACAGATACGCAGTATTTT	CASSLVGGDFTDTQYF
TRBV11-3	13	.	TRBD2	TRBJ2-5	TGTGCCAGCAGCTCGGGACTAGCAGGGACCCAGTACTTC	CASSSGLAGTQYF
TRBV12-5	18	.	.	TRBJ1-2	TGTGCTAGTGGTTCTACATTCGGGCCCCGGTCTCATAACTATGGCTACACCTTC	CASGSTFGPRSHNYGYTF
TRBV18	14	.	.	TRBJ2-3	TGTGCCAGCTCACCCCCGGAGGGGAGTGATACGCAGTATTTT	CASSPPEGSDTQYF
TRBV7-3	15	.	.	TRBJ2-1	TGTGCCAGCAGCCGGGGACCGTTGGACTACAATGAGCAGTTCTTC	CASSRGPLDYNEQFF
TRBV6-1	16	.	TRBD2	TRBJ2-5	TGTGCCAGCAGTGATAATCCTAGCGGGAGTGGGGAGACCCAGTACTTC	CASSDNPSGSGETQYF
TRBV11-2	14	.	TRBD1	TRBJ1-4	TGTGCCAGCAGCCCCCGACAGGGGAGGGAAAAACTGTTTTTT	CASSPRQGREKLFF
TRBV28	16	.	TRBD1	TRBJ1-5	TGTGCCAGCAGCCTTATTGGGACAGGGGGCGATCAGCCCCAGCATTTT	CASSLIGTGGDQPQHF
TRBV29-1	12	.	.	TRBJ1-1	TGCAGCGTTGGAGGGCTCGACACTGAAGCTTTCTTT	CSVGGLDTEAFF
TRBV5-4	15	.	TRBD2	TRBJ2-1	TGTGCCAGCATGGCTAGGACTAGCGGGAGTTATGAGCAGTTCTTC	CASMARTSGSYEQFF
TRBV7-9	17	.	.	TRBJ2-2	TGTGCCAGCAGCTTAGGGCTAGCGAAAAAGAACACCGGGGAGCTGTTTTTT	CASSLGLAKKNTGELFF
TRBV5-4	14	once	TRBD1	TRBJ1-4	TGTGCCAGCAGGGGAGGGACAGAAGGGGAAAAACTGTTTTTT	CASRGGTEGEKLFF
TRBV19	15	.	.	TRBJ2-3	TGTGCCAGTAGTTTCGGACCCAGGGGCACAGATACGCAGTATTTT	CASSFGPRGTDTQYF
TRBV6-1	17	.	TRBD1	TRBJ2-2	TGTGCCAGCAGTGAAAAGGTCGTTACAGGGGGGACCGGGGAGCTGTTTTTT	CASSEKVVTGGTGELFF
TRBV25-1	12	.	.	TRBJ1-2	TGTGCCAGCAGCCGAAAGGGCAGTGGCTACACCTTC	CASSRKGSGYTF
TRBV18	15	.	TRBD1	TRBJ1-5	TGTGCCAGCTCACCACTCGACAGGGGAAGTCAGCCCCAGCATTTT	CASSPLDRGSQPQHF
TRBV10-3	15	once	TRBD2	TRBJ2-1	TGTGCCATCACTTCGGGACTAGCGGGAGGGCCGGAGCAGTTCTTC	CAITSGLAGGPEQFF
TRBV15	16	.	TRBD1	TRBJ1-5	TGTGCCACCAGCGGAACACACACAGGGGGGGTAGCGCCCCAGCATTTT	CATSGTHTGGVAPQHF
TRBV28	15	once	.	TRBJ1-2	TGTGCCAGCAGTCACGGATCTGGATTGGCCGCTGGCTACACCTTC	CASSHGSGLAAGYTF
TRBV6-4	13	once	.	TRBJ2-3	TGTGCCAGCAGTGACGGTTACGCAGATACGCAGTATTTT	CASSDGYADTQYF
TRBV2	13	.	.	TRBJ2-3	TGTGCCAGCAGTGGGTCAATGGCAGATACGCAGTATTTT	CASSGSMADTQYF
TRBV18	12	.	.	TRBJ2-2	TGTGCCAGCTCTCCAAACACCGGGGAGCTGTTTTTT	CASSPNTGELFF
TRBV7-8	13	.	.	TRBJ2-1	TGTGCCAGCAGCGTCGACGGTGGCAATGAGCAGTTCTTC	CASSVDGGNEQFF